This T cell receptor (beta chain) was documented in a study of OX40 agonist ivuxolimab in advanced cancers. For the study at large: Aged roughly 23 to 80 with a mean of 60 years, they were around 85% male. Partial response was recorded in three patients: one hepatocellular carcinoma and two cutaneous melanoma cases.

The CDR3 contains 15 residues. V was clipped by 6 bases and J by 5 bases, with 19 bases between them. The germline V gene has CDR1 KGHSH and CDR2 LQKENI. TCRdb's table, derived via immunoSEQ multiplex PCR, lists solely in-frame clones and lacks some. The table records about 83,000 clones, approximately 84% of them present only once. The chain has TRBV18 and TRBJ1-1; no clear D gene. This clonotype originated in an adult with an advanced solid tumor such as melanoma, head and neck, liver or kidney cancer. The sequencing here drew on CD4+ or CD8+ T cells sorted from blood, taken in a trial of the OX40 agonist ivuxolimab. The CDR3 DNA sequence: TGTGCCAGCTCTCCATTTGTAGCTGAGGGAACTGAAGCTTTCTTT. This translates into CASSPFVAEGTEAFF.